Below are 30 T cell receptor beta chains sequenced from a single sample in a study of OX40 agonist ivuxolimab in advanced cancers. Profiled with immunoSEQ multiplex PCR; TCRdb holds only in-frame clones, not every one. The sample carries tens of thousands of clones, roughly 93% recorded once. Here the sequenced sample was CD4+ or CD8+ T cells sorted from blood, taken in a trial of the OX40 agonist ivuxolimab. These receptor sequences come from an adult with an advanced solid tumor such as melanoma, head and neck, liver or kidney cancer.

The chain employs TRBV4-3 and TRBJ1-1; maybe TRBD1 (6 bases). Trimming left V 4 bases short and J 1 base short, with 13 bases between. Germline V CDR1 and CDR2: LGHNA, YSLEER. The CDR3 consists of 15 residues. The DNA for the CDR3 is TGCGCCAGCAGCCGCAGGTGGGGGGCGAACACTGAAGCTTTCTTT. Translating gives CASSRRWGANTEAFF.

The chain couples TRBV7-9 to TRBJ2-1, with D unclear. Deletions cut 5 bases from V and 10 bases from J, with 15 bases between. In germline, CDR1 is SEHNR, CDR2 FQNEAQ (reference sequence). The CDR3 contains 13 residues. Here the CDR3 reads CASSPAPPGEQFF. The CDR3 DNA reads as TGTGCCAGCAGCCCTGCCCCACCCGGAGAGCAGTTCTTC.

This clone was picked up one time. The CDR3 region is CASSQRVHGELFF. CDR3 coding DNA: TGTGCCAGCAGCCAAAGGGTTCACGGGGAGCTGTTTTTT. The chain joins TRBV7-9 to TRBJ2-2; no clear D. There are 13 residues in the CDR3. The ends were cut back, 5 bases at V and 7 bases at J, with 11 bases in the middle. Per the germline V gene, CDR1 is SEHNR and CDR2 is FQNEAQ (reference sequence). Complete variable domain (other parts from reference TRBV7-9 and TRBJ2-2): DTGVSQNPRHKITKRGQNVTFRCDPISEHNRLYWYRQTLGQGPEFLTYFQNEAQLEKSRLLSDRFSAERPKGSFSTLEIQRTEQGDSAMYLCASSQRVHGELFFGEGSRLTVL.

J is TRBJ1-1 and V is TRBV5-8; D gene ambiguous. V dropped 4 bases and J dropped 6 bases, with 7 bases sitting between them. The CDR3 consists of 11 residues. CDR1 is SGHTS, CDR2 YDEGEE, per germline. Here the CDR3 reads CASSPPAEAFF. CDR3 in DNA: TGTGCCAGCAGCCCGCCCGCTGAAGCTTTCTTT.

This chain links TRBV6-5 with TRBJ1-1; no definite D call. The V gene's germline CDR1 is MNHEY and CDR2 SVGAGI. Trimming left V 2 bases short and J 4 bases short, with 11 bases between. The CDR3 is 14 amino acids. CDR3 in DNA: TGTGCCAGCAGTTACGGGGAGGGATTCACTGAAGCTTTCTTT. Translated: CASSYGEGFTEAFF.

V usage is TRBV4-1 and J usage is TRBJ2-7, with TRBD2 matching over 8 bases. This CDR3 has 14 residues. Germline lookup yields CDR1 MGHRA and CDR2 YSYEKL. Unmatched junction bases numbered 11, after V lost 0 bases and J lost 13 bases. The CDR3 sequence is CASSQDRGGEVPYF. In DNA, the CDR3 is TGCGCCAGCAGCCAAGATCGGGGGGGCGAAGTCCCCTACTTC.

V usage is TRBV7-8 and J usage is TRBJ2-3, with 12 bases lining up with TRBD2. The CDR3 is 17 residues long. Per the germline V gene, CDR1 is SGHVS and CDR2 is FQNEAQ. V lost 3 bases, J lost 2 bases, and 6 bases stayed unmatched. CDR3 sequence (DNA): TGTGCCAGCAGCTTGGGCCTAGCGGGGGGGAACACAGATACGCAGTATTTT. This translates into CASSLGLAGGNTDTQYF.

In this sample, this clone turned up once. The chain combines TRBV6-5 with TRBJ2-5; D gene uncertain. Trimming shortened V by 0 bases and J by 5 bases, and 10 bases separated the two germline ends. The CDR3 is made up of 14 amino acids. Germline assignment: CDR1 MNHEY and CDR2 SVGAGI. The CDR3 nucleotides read TGTGCCAGCAGTTACTCTGGTGGGATGGAGACCCAGTACTTC. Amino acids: CASSYSGGMETQYF.

CDR3 in DNA: TGCGCCAGCAGCCCCCGCAGCCTCACAGATACGCAGTATTTT. Amino acids: CASSPRSLTDTQYF. The chain recombines TRBV4-1 with TRBJ2-3; D is undetermined. Looked up from germline, CDR1 is MGHRA and CDR2 is YSYEKL. The CDR3 has 14 amino acids. With 4 bases removed from V and 2 bases from J, the gap between germline ends came to 10 bases.

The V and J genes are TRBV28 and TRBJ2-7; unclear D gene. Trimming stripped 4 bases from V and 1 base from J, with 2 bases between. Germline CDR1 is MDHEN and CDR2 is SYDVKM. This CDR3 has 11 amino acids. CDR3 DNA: TGTGCCAGCAGTTATTCCTACGAGCAGTACTTC. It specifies CASSYSYEQYF.

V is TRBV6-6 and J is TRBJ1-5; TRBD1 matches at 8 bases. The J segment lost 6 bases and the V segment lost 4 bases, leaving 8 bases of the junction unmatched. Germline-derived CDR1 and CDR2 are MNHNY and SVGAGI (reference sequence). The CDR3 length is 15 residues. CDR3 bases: TGTGCCAGCAGTTTTCCTTGGACAGGGTTTCAGCCCCAGCATTTT. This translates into CASSFPWTGFQPQHF.

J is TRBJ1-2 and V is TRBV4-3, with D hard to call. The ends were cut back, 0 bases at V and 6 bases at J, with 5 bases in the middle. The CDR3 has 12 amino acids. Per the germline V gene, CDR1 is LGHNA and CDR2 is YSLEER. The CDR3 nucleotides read TGCGCCAGCAGCCAAGAAGGAGATGGCTACACCTTC. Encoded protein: CASSQEGDGYTF.

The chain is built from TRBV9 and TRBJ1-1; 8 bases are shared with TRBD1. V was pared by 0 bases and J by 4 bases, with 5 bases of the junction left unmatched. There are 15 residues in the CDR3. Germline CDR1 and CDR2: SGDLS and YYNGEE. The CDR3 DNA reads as TGTGCCAGCAGCGTAGAGGGGGACAGGCTCACTGAAGCTTTCTTT. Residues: CASSVEGDRLTEAFF.

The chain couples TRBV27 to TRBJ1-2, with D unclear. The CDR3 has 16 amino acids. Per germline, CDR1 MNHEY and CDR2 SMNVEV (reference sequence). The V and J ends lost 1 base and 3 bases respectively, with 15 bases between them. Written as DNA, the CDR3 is TGTGCCAGCAGTTTATTGTCGGCGGGAGGAGACTATGGCTACACCTTC. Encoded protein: CASSLLSAGGDYGYTF.

For the CDR3, the DNA is TGCGCCAGCAGCCCTTCTGTCCCGAACACTGAAGCTTTCTTT. Translating gives CASSPSVPNTEAFF. The chain joins TRBV4-1 to TRBJ1-1; D call uncertain. Germline CDR1 reads MGHRA; CDR2 reads YSYEKL. Trimming shortened V by 4 bases and J by 1 base, and 10 bases separated the two germline ends. There are 14 residues in the CDR3.

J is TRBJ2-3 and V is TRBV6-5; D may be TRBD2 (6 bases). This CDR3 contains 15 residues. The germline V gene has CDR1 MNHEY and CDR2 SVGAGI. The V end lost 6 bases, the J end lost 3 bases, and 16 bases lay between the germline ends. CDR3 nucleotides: TGTGCCAGCAGCGTAGCGGCCCTGGGGACAGATACGCAGTATTTT. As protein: CASSVAALGTDTQYF.

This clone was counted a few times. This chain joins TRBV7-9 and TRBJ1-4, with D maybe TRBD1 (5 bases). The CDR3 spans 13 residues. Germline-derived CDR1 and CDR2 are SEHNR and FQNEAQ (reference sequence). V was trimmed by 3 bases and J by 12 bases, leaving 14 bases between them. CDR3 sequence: CASSFTSSGELFF. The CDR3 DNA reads TGTGCCAGCAGCTTTACATCCTCGGGGGAACTGTTTTTT.

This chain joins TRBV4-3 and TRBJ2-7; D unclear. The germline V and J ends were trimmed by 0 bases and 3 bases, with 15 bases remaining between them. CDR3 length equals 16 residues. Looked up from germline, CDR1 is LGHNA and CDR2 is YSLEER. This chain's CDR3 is CASSQDPTATDYEQYF. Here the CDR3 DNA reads TGCGCCAGCAGCCAAGACCCCACTGCTACGGACTACGAGCAGTACTTC.

The CDR3 region is CASSLRAWAYEQYF. CDR3 sequence (DNA): TGTGCCAGCAGTTTAAGGGCTTGGGCCTACGAGCAGTACTTC. The chain employs TRBV28 and TRBJ2-7; D not resolved. The CDR3 is 14 residues long. Trimming removed 2 bases at V and 2 bases at J, with 10 bases between. Germline CDR1 MDHEN, CDR2 SYDVKM.

CDR3 sequence reads: CASSETGGTYEQYF. The DNA of the CDR3 is TGTGCCAGCAGTGAAACTGGCGGTACCTACGAGCAGTACTTC. The V and J genes are TRBV6-1 and TRBJ2-7; D unresolved. The CDR3 covers 14 residues. Trimming cost V 2 bases and J 2 bases, with 10 bases left between them. Germline CDR1 and CDR2: MNHNS and SASEGT.

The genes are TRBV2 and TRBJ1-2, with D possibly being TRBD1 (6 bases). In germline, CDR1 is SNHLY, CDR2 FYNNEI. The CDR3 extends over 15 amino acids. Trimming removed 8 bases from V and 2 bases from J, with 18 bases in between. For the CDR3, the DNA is TGTGCCAGCCCGGGACACCCCGACGGGAACTATGGCTACACCTTC. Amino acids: CASPGHPDGNYGYTF.

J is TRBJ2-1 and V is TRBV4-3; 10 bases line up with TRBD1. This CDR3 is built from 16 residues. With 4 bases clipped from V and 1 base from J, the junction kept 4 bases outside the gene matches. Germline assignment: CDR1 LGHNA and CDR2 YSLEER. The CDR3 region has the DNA TGCGCCAGCAGCCCGACAGGGGGCTCGTCCTACAATGAGCAGTTCTTC. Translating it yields CASSPTGGSSYNEQFF.

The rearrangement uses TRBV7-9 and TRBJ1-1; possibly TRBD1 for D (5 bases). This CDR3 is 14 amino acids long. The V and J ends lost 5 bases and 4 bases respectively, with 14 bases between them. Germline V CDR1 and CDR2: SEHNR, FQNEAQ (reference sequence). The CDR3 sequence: CASSPRAGGTEAFF. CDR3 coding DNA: TGTGCCAGCAGCCCCCGGGCCGGGGGCACTGAAGCTTTCTTT.

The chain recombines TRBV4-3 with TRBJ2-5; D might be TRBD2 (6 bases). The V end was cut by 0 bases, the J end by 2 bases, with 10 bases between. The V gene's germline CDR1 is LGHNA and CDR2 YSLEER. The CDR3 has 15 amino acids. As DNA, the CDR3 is TGCGCCAGCAGCCAAGACCGGGGGAAACAAGAGACCCAGTACTTC. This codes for CASSQDRGKQETQYF.

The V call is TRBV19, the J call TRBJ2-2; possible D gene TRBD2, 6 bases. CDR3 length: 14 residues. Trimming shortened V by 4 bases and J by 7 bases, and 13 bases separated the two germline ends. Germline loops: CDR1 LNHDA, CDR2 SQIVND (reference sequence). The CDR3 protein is CASSTGGWVGELFF. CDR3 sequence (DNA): TGTGCCAGTAGTACAGGAGGGTGGGTCGGGGAGCTGTTTTTT.

CDR3 in amino acids: CASSLAGQGGQNTGELFF. Here the CDR3 DNA reads TGTGCCAGCAGCTTAGCCGGGCAGGGGGGCCAGAACACCGGGGAGCTGTTTTTT. The chain carries TRBV13 and TRBJ2-2; tentatively, D is TRBD1 (7 bases). CDR3 length: 18 residues. V was pared by 1 base and J by 1 base, with 16 bases between. Germline CDR1 PRHDT, CDR2 FYEKMQ (reference sequence).

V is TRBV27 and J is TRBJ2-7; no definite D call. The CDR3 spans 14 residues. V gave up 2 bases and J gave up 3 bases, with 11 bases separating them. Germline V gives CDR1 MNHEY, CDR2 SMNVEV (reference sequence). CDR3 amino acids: CASSLGRVYYEQYF. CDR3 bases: TGTGCCAGCAGTTTAGGTCGAGTTTACTACGAGCAGTACTTC.

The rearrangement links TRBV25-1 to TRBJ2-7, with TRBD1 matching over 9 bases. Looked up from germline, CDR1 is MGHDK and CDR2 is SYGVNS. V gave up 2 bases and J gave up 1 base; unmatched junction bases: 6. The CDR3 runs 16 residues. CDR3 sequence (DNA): TGTGCCAGCAGTGAACAGACCGGGACAGGGTCCTACGAGCAGTACTTC. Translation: CASSEQTGTGSYEQYF.

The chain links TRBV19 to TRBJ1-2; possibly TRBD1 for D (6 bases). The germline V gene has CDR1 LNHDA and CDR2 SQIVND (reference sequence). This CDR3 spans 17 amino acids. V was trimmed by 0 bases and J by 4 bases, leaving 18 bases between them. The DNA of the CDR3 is TGTGCCAGTAGTATAGATCTAGGCCGGGGGGCCGGCTATGGCTACACCTTC. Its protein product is CASSIDLGRGAGYGYTF.

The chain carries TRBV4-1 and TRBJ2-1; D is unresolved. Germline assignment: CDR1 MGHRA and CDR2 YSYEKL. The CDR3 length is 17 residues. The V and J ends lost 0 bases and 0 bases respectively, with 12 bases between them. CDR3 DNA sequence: TGCGCCAGCAGCCAAGATTTAGGAGTTAGCTCCTACAATGAGCAGTTCTTC. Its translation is CASSQDLGVSSYNEQFF.